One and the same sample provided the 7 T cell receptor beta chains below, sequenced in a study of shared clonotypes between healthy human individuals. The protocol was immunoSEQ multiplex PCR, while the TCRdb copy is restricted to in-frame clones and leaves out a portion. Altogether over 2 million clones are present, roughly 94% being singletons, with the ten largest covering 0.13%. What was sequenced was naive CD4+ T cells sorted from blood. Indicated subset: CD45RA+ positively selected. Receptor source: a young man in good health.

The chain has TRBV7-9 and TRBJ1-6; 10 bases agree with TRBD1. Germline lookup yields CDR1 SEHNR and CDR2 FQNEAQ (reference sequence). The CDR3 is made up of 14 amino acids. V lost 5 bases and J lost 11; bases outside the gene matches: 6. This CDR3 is CASSPGQGETPLHF. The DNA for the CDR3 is TGTGCCAGCAGCCCAGGACAGGGGGAGACACCCCTCCACTTT. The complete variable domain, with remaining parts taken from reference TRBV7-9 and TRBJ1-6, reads DTGVSQNPRHKITKRGQNVTFRCDPISEHNRLYWYRQTLGQGPEFLTYFQNEAQLEKSRLLSDRFSAERPKGSFSTLEIQRTEQGDSAMYLCASSPGQGETPLHFGNGTRLTVT.

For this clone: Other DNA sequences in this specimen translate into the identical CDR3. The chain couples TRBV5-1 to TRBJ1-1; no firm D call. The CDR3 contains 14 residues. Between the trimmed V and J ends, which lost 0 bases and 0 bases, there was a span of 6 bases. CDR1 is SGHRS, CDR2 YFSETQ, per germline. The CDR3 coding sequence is TGCGCCAGCAGCTTGGCCGACCTGAACACTGAAGCTTTCTTT. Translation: CASSLADLNTEAFF.

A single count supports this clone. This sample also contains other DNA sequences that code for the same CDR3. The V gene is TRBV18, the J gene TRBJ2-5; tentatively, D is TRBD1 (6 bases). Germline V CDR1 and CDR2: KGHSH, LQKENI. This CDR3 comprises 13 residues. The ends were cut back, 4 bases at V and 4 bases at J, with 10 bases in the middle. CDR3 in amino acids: CASSRGQGETQYF. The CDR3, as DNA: TGTGCCAGCTCACGGGGGCAGGGAGAGACCCAGTACTTC.

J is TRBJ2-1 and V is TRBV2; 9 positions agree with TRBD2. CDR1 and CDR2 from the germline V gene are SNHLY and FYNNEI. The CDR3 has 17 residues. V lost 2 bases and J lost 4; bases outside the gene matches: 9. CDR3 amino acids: CASSERTGTSPYNEQFF. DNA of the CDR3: TGTGCCAGCAGTGAACGTACTGGGACTAGCCCTTACAATGAGCAGTTCTTC.

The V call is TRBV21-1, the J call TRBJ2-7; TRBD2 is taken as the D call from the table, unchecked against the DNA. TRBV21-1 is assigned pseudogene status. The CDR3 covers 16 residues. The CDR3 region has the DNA TGTGCCAGCAGCAAAGACGTAGTTAAGCCTTACTACGAGCAGTACTTC. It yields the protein CASSKDVVKPYYEQYF.

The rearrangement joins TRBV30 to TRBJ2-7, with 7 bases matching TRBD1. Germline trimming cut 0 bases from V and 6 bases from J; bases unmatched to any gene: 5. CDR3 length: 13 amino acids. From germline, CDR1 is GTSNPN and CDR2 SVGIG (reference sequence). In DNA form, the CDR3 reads TGTGCCTGGAGTGTGACCAGGGGGATCGAGCAGTACTTC. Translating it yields CAWSVTRGIEQYF.

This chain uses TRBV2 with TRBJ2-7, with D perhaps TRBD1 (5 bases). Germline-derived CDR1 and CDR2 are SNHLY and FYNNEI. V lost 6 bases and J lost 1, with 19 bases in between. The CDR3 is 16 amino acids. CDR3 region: CASRSTWGSLSYEQYF. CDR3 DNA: TGTGCCAGCAGATCCACCTGGGGCAGTCTTTCCTACGAGCAGTACTTC.